One sample yielded the 27 T cell receptor beta chains listed below, sequenced in a study of cytomegalovirus exposure and HLA in healthy donors. PCR used 60 Vbeta primers and 13 Jbeta primers. Some clones are missing from TCRdb's copy, which holds only in-frame ones; the method was immunoSEQ multiplex PCR. The sample consists of some 120,000 clones, 70% to 85% of them appearing once. Input material: PBMCs. The receptors were gathered from a man between 18 and 35 years old in good health and CMV-seropositive.

The gene calls are TRBV27 and TRBJ1-4, with D unclear. V was clipped by 4 bases and J by 5 bases, with 17 bases between them. This CDR3 is built from 16 residues. Germline CDR1 reads MNHEY; CDR2 reads SMNVEV (reference sequence). For the CDR3, the DNA is TGTGCCAGCAGTTCGCCGTCCGGGGAGGGCAATGAAAAACTGTTTTTT. As protein: CASSSPSGEGNEKLFF.

The CDR3 nucleotides are TGTGCCAGCAGCGAGGGGGCGATTCGGGAGACCCAGTACTTC. Translated: CASSEGAIRETQYF. The chain carries TRBV7-9 and TRBJ2-5; 7 bases match TRBD1. The V segment lost 5 bases and the J segment 5 bases; nucleotides outside the gene matches: 8. Germline V gene lookup returns CDR1 SEHNR and CDR2 FQNEAQ (reference sequence). The CDR3 totals 14 residues.

This chain links TRBV9 with TRBJ1-2; D is perhaps TRBD1 (5 bases). There are 13 residues in the CDR3. Germline V gene data show CDR1 as SGDLS and CDR2 as YYNGEE. Trimming pared 3 bases from V and 6 bases from J, leaving 12 bases between. The CDR3 coding sequence is TGTGCCAGCAGCGCGGGGGACGGGCATGGCTACACCTTC. Translation gives CASSAGDGHGYTF.

This clone was seen a few times. The chain links TRBV13 to TRBJ1-2; D is ambiguous. Germline V gene data show CDR1 as PRHDT and CDR2 as FYEKMQ (reference sequence). The CDR3 covers 12 residues. Trimming removed 4 bases from V and 5 bases from J, with 8 bases in between. Here the CDR3 DNA reads TGTGCCAGCAGCTCTCCCCCGTATGGCTACACCTTC. As protein: CASSSPPYGYTF.

The chain couples TRBV28 to TRBJ2-5; the match to TRBD1 covers 7 bases. The trim removed 2 bases at V and 2 bases at J, leaving 8 bases unmatched. Germline values: CDR1 MDHEN, CDR2 SYDVKM. The CDR3 consists of 16 residues. For the CDR3, the DNA is TGTGCCAGCAGTTTACCCTTCGGACAGGATCAAGAGACCCAGTACTTC. It encodes CASSLPFGQDQETQYF. Combining the CDR3 with reference TRBV28 and TRBJ2-5 gives the whole variable domain DVKVTQSSRYLVKRTGEKVFLECVQDMDHENMFWYRQDPGLGLRLIYFSYDVKMKEKGDIPEGYSVSREKKERFSLILESASTNQTSMYLCASSLPFGQDQETQYFGPGTRLLVL.

The J gene is TRBJ1-1, the V gene TRBV27, with unresolved D. This CDR3 contains 12 residues. The germline V gene encodes CDR1 MNHEY and CDR2 SMNVEV (reference sequence). V was clipped by 5 bases and J by 1 base, with 5 bases between them. This chain's CDR3 is CASSPGNTEAFF. CDR3 DNA: TGTGCCAGCAGTCCAGGGAACACTGAAGCTTTCTTT.

The gene calls are TRBV27 and TRBJ2-7; perhaps TRBD1 as D (6 bases). Germline loops: CDR1 MNHEY, CDR2 SMNVEV (reference sequence). CDR3 size: 14 residues. V was shortened by 5 bases and J by 6 bases, with 17 bases between the two germline ends. CDR3 nucleotide sequence: TGTGCCAGCAGTCTAACGGGACATCTATTCGAGCAGTACTTC. This sequence encodes CASSLTGHLFEQYF.

This sequence joins TRBV6-6 and TRBJ1-6; no reliable D call. The germline V and J ends were trimmed by 0 bases and 5 bases, with 11 bases remaining between them. The CDR3 is 16 amino acids. Germline V lookup: CDR1 MNHNY, CDR2 SVGAGI (reference sequence). CDR3 amino acids: CASSYSRSANNSPLHF. The CDR3 DNA follows: TGTGCCAGCAGTTACTCGAGGTCAGCTAATAATTCACCCCTCCACTTT.

The J gene is TRBJ2-3, the V gene TRBV7-2, with a weak D call TRBD2 (7 bases). Trimming took off 5 bases at V and 3 bases at J, with 12 bases between the two ends. In germline, CDR1 is SGHTA, CDR2 FQGNSA. The CDR3 consists of 14 residues. The CDR3 nucleotides read TGTGCCAGCAGCCTGGGGGGGCGAACAGATACGCAGTATTTT. Its translation: CASSLGGRTDTQYF.

This clone showed up just once. This rearrangement joins TRBV5-1 to TRBJ1-1; possible D gene TRBD1, 5 bases. This CDR3 has 13 residues. CDR1 SGHRS and CDR2 YFSETQ come from the germline V gene. V was clipped by 4 bases and J by 3 bases, with 10 bases between them. The CDR3 DNA is TGCGCCAGCAGCACTTTACAGGACACTGAAGCTTTCTTT. The encoded protein is CASSTLQDTEAFF.

The chain recombines TRBV12-5 with TRBJ1-1, with 8 bases matching TRBD1. The CDR3 is made up of 14 amino acids. Germline V gene sequence: CDR1 LGHNT, CDR2 FRNRAP. Unmatched junction bases numbered 4, after V lost 6 bases and J lost 1 base. The DNA of the CDR3 is TGTGCTAGTGGCCGGACAGGGCCGAACACTGAAGCTTTCTTT. Its protein is CASGRTGPNTEAFF.

The gene calls are TRBV30 and TRBJ2-2; D ambiguous. Trimming shortened V by 2 bases and J by 5 bases, and 3 bases separated the two germline ends. Germline lookup yields CDR1 GTSNPN and CDR2 SVGIG (reference sequence). CDR3 size: 11 residues. CDR3 loop: CAWSLTGELFF. Written as DNA, the CDR3 is TGTGCCTGGAGTTTAACCGGGGAGCTGTTTTTT.

The V and J genes are TRBV6-5 and TRBJ2-2; 9 nucleotides match TRBD1. CDR1 is MNHEY, CDR2 SVGAGI, per germline. The CDR3 contains 14 residues. The V segment lost 6 bases and the J segment 6 bases; nucleotides outside the gene matches: 5. The CDR3 sequence is CASSQTGGSGELFF. CDR3 DNA: TGTGCCAGCAGCCAGACAGGGGGTTCCGGGGAGCTGTTTTTT.

The chain combines TRBV2 with TRBJ2-3, with no clear D. The V end lost 7 bases, the J end lost 0 bases, and 17 bases lay between the germline ends. This CDR3 is built from 16 residues. CDR1 and CDR2 (germline): SNHLY, FYNNEI. CDR3 sequence (DNA): TGTGCCAGCACCTACCAGACATTACCTAGCACAGATACGCAGTATTTT. It codes for CASTYQTLPSTDTQYF.

The CDR3 protein is CASSPRGVGYEQYF. Here the CDR3 DNA reads TGTGCCAGCAGCCCCCGTGGTGTCGGCTACGAGCAGTACTTC. The V call is TRBV9, the J call TRBJ2-7; D unresolved. Germline V gene sequence: CDR1 SGDLS, CDR2 YYNGEE. The V end lost 4 bases, the J end lost 3 bases, and 14 bases lay between the germline ends. The CDR3 is made up of 14 amino acids.

The chain is built from TRBV28 and TRBJ2-7; no reliable D call. Trimming removed 5 bases at V and 4 bases at J, with 9 bases between. Germline lookup yields CDR1 MDHEN and CDR2 SYDVKM. CDR3 length: 12 amino acids. The CDR3: CASSGPVYEQYF. The CDR3 DNA reads TGTGCCAGCAGTGGGCCAGTATACGAGCAGTACTTC.

The V and J genes are TRBV13 and TRBJ2-7; 7 bases are a match to TRBD1. This CDR3 has 14 residues. Germline CDR1 is PRHDT and CDR2 is FYEKMQ (reference sequence). J lost 2 bases, V lost 5 bases, and 6 bases had no gene match. DNA of the CDR3: TGTGCCAGCAGCAAGGACAGGTTAACCTACGAGCAGTACTTC. Amino acid sequence: CASSKDRLTYEQYF.

V gene TRBV21-1 combines with J gene TRBJ2-3; TRBD2 is the table's D call and was not checked against the DNA. TRBV21-1 is an annotated pseudogene. The CDR3 extends over 16 amino acids. Written as DNA, the CDR3 is TGTGCCAGCAGCAAAATACGGGGTTTTAGCACAGATACGCAGTATTTT. This codes for CASSKIRGFSTDTQYF.

V and J are TRBV10-3 and TRBJ1-1; possible D gene TRBD1, 5 bases. The CDR3 length is 15 residues. The V and J ends lost 0 bases and 1 base respectively, with 9 bases between them. Per germline, CDR1 ENHRY and CDR2 SYGVKD. DNA of the CDR3: TGTGCCATCAGTGAGTCGAACGGGGGGAACACTGAAGCTTTCTTT. Translating it yields CAISESNGGNTEAFF.

The V and J genes are TRBV2 and TRBJ2-7, with D maybe TRBD2 (6 bases). V dropped 5 bases and J dropped 2 bases, with 16 bases sitting between them. The germline V gene has CDR1 SNHLY and CDR2 FYNNEI. The CDR3 is 15 residues long. In nucleotides, the CDR3 is TGTGCCAGCAGTCGTCCGGGGCCGGGGGCCTACGAGCAGTACTTC. The encoded protein is CASSRPGPGAYEQYF.

J is TRBJ1-2 and V is TRBV28; 9 positions agree with TRBD1. CDR1 MDHEN and CDR2 SYDVKM come from the germline V gene. V gave up 6 bases and J gave up 0 bases; unmatched junction bases: 5. The CDR3 length is 15 residues. The CDR3 DNA reads as TGTGCCAGCAGGGGGACAGGGACCACTAACTATGGCTACACCTTC. This sequence encodes CASRGTGTTNYGYTF.

This clone was detected only once. The V and J genes are TRBV7-5 and TRBJ1-1; the table's D call of TRBD1 was not tested on the DNA. TRBV7-5 is deemed a pseudogene. The CDR3 runs to 17 residues. Here the CDR3 reads CVRSYDRAPYPHTEAFF. DNA of the CDR3: TGTGTCAGAAGCTACGACAGGGCCCCCTACCCCCACACTGAAGCTTTCTTT.

The chain combines TRBV10-3 with TRBJ1-2; 9 bases line up with TRBD1. With 2 bases clipped from V and 4 bases from J, the junction kept 5 bases outside the gene matches. CDR3 size: 15 residues. Germline V gene sequence: CDR1 ENHRY, CDR2 SYGVKD. The CDR3 is CAISEMDRGGYGYTF. The CDR3 bases are TGTGCCATCAGTGAGATGGACAGGGGCGGCTATGGCTACACCTTC.

The chain is built from TRBV7-6 and TRBJ2-1; 8 nucleotides align to TRBD2. The CDR3 extends over 14 amino acids. Losses at the gene ends were 7 bases for V and 6 bases for J; bases not matched to a gene: 8. Germline CDR1 and CDR2: SGHVS and FNYEAQ. The CDR3 DNA is TGTGCCAGCACCCCAGGGAGCGGGAGCAATGAGCAGTTCTTC. This gives the protein CASTPGSGSNEQFF.

The CDR3 loop reads CASSQTIGTGQETQYF. The CDR3 nucleotides are TGTGCCAGCAGCCAGACCATTGGGACAGGACAAGAGACCCAGTACTTC. This chain joins TRBV9 and TRBJ2-5, with 8 bases aligning to TRBD1. Trimming removed 4 bases from V and 2 bases from J; junction bases left unmatched: 10. CDR1 is SGDLS and CDR2 is YYNGEE in the germline V gene. The CDR3 consists of 16 residues.

The gene calls are TRBV28 and TRBJ2-7; 8 nucleotides line up with TRBD1. Looked up from germline, CDR1 is MDHEN and CDR2 is SYDVKM. After removal of 6 bases from V and 2 bases from J, the junction contained 6 bases not matched to a gene. The CDR3 has 14 amino acids. The CDR3 DNA reads as TGTGCCAGCAGACTGGACAGGGACCCCTACGAGCAGTACTTC. The encoded protein is CASRLDRDPYEQYF.

In DNA form, the CDR3 reads TGTGCCTGGAGTGCTTTATCAGATCGTGGGACCCAGTACTTC. It specifies CAWSALSDRGTQYF. The V and J genes are TRBV30 and TRBJ2-5, with no clear D. CDR3 size: 14 residues. Trimming removed 1 base at V and 7 bases at J, with 16 bases between. Germline CDR1 is GTSNPN and CDR2 is SVGIG (reference sequence).